The entry below gives a single TCR beta chain sequence along with its context. The data are from a study of cytomegalovirus exposure and HLA in healthy donors. Looking at the study overall: The same platform as the roughly 630 first-cohort repertoires was used for the 90 to 150 validation repertoires, a later analysis reported.

Only in-frame clones appear in the TCRdb table, and some are missing; sequencing was by immunoSEQ multiplex PCR. The sample holds 160,000 or so clones; approximately 84% are singletons and the top ten take roughly 10%. The CDR3 covers 15 residues. CDR1 is MNHNS, CDR2 SASEGT, per germline. Trimming removed 4 bases at V and 3 bases at J, with 15 bases between. The chain employs TRBV6-1 and TRBJ2-5; D perhaps matches TRBD2 (6 bases). Sequenced input: PBMCs. This clonotype was sampled from a young man in good health and CMV-seropositive. The DNA of the CDR3 is TGTGCCAGCAGTGTCGAATGGGACTCAAAAGAGACCCAGTACTTC. Amino acid sequence: CASSVEWDSKETQYF.